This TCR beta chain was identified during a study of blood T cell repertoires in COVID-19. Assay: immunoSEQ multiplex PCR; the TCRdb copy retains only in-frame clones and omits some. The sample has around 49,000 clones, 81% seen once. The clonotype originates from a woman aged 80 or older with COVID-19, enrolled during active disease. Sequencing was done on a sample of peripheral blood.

The CDR3 DNA reads as TGTGCCAGCAGCCAAGGACTTAATGAAAAACTGTTTTTT. Encoded protein: CASSQGLNEKLFF. The chain joins TRBV3-1 (or the pseudogene TRBV3-2) to TRBJ1-4; D gene ambiguous. Trimming took off 1 base at V and 4 bases at J, with 4 bases between the two ends. In germline, CDR1 is LGHDT, CDR2 YNNKEL (reference sequence). The CDR3 sequence is 13 residues long.